The rows below give T cell receptor beta chains drawn from one sample of a study of shared clonotypes between healthy human individuals. Some clones are missing from TCRdb's copy, which holds only in-frame ones; the method was immunoSEQ multiplex PCR. The sample shows 2 million to 2.5 million clones, 92% of them seen only once. Sequenced: naive CD4+ T cells from PBMCs. The receptors here all came from a man aged 18 to 35 in good health. Some clones in this sample may be carry-over from other donors' samples. CDR3s include the opening cysteine and the closing phenylalanine or tryptophan. A D gene is named only where the DNA matches it firmly. The size field is filled for only some rows; it gives once, few, many or a size class.

CDR3 DNA: TGTGCCAGCAGCTACACGGGGCGGGTCACAGATACGCAGTATTTT
CDR3 protein: CASSYTGRVTDTQYF
V gene: TRBV5-4
J gene: TRBJ2-3
clone size: NA
D gene: NA

CDR3 DNA: TGTGCCAGCAGCACTGGGACCGGGAGTTCACCCCTCCACTTT
CDR3 protein: CASSTGTGSSPLHF
V gene: TRBV7-9
J gene: TRBJ1-6
clone size: once
D gene: NA

CDR3 DNA: TGTGCCGGTCTCGTCGCGAAGAACACTGAAGCTTTCTTT
CDR3 protein: CAGLVAKNTEAFF
V gene: TRBV2
J gene: TRBJ1-1
clone size: NA
D gene: NA

CDR3 DNA: TGTGCCAGCAGTACTGGGCGTGGGAAGCGACTCTCTGGGGCCAACGTCCTGACTTTC
CDR3 protein: CASSTGRGKRLSGANVLTF
V gene: TRBV27
J gene: TRBJ2-6
clone size: NA
D gene: NA

CDR3 DNA: TGCAGCGCCCTAAGCGGGAGTGGGTACGAGCAGTACTTC
CDR3 protein: CSALSGSGYEQYF
V gene: TRBV29-1
J gene: TRBJ2-7
clone size: once
D gene: TRBD2

CDR3 DNA: TGTGCCAGCAGTTACCAGGGAGTGAACACTGAAGCTTTCTTT
CDR3 protein: CASSYQGVNTEAFF
V gene: TRBV5-6
J gene: TRBJ1-1
clone size: NA
D gene: NA

CDR3 DNA: TGTGCCAGCAGCTTACTCGGGGGCATAGAAGAGACCCAGTACTTC
CDR3 protein: CASSLLGGIEETQYF
V gene: TRBV7-3
J gene: TRBJ2-5
clone size: NA
D gene: NA

CDR3 DNA: TGTGCCAGCAGCTCTTACCAGGGGGGGCCCCAGCATTTT
CDR3 protein: CASSSYQGGPQHF
V gene: TRBV7-2
J gene: TRBJ1-5
clone size: once
D gene: TRBD1

CDR3 DNA: TGCAGTGCCGGGGGAGGGAACGAGCAGTACTTC
CDR3 protein: CSAGGGNEQYF
V gene: TRBV20-1
J gene: TRBJ2-7
clone size: NA
D gene: TRBD2

CDR3 DNA: TGCAGCGTTGAACCTGGACAGGGGTTCACTGAAGCTTTCTTT
CDR3 protein: CSVEPGQGFTEAFF
V gene: TRBV29-1
J gene: TRBJ1-1
clone size: NA
D gene: TRBD1